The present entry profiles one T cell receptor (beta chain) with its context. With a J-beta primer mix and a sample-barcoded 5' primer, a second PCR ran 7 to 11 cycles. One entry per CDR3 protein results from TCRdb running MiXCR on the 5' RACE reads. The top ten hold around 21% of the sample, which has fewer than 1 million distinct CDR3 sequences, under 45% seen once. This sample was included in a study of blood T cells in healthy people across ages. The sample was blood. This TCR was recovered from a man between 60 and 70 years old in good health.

The CDR3 reads CASSLDLGQGINEQFF. CDR3 sequence (DNA): TGTGCCAGCAGCTTAGATCTAGGACAGGGGATTAATGAGCAGTTCTTC. This chain uses TRBV11-2 with TRBJ2-1, with 9 bases identical to TRBD1. The V gene's germline CDR1 is SGHAT and CDR2 FQNNGV. This CDR3 is built from 16 residues. The ends lost 0 bases at V and 7 bases at J; junction bases unmatched: 7.